The T cell receptor beta chain described here comes from a study of shared clonotypes between healthy human individuals. Whole-study results and caveats: Several donors held approximately 4.6% of naive CD4 clonotypes in common.

Sequencing used immunoSEQ multiplex PCR; TCRdb keeps in-frame clones, though not all of them. The data show more than 2 million clones, with approximately 96% seen just once and 0.13% held by the top ten. Regarding this clone: Its antigen is unidentified.

The CDR3 length is 14 residues. Germline loops: CDR1 SGHRS, CDR2 YFSETQ. Germline trimming cut 0 bases from V and 8 bases from J; bases unmatched to any gene: 4. The specimen sequenced was naive CD4+ T cells sorted from blood. Subset described: CD45RA+ positively selected. This clonotype was obtained from a young man in good health. This chain uses TRBV5-1 with TRBJ1-4; the match to TRBD1 covers 7 bases. The CDR3: CASSLEGAREKLFF. CDR3 sequence (DNA): TGCGCCAGCAGCTTGGAGGGGGCAAGGGAAAAACTGTTTTTT. Full variable domain (rest looked up from reference TRBV5-1 and TRBJ1-4): KAGVTQTPRYLIKTRGQQVTLSCSPISGHRSVSWYQQTPGQGLQFLFEYFSETQRNKGNFPGRFSGRQFSNSRSEMNVSTLELGDSALYLCASSLEGAREKLFFGSGTQLSVL.